The TCR beta chain described here comes from a study of graft-versus-host responses after intestinal transplantation. CDR1 and CDR2 from the germline V gene are LNHDA and SQIVND (reference sequence). The CDR3 is 15 amino acids. V lost 6 bases to trimming and J lost 0 bases, with 15 bases between them. The assay was immunoSEQ multiplex PCR, and TCRdb's table has in-frame clones only and misses some. The sample yields some 87,000 clones, over 85% seen once. Turning to this clone: Its antigen remains unidentified.

The clonotype was recovered from a human donor who received an intestinal transplant. The input for sequencing was unstimulated CD4+ T cells sorted from spleen or lymph node cells, taken before intestinal transplant. The rearrangement uses TRBV19 and TRBJ2-7; possible D gene TRBD1, 6 bases. In DNA, the CDR3 is TGTGCCAGTAGCTTGGGACAACTTAACTCCTACGAGCAGTACTTC. This gives the protein CASSLGQLNSYEQYF.